The sequence of this T cell receptor beta chain was determined in a study of Ad26.COV2.S vaccination and SARS-CoV-2 variants. As regards this clone: Antigen unknown.

This sample's treatment: some 20 received Ad26.COV2.S at low or high dose, single or two shots; about 5 received placebo; per-sample allocation not given. The investigators took samples on day 63 after the first vaccine or placebo injection. Overall study findings and caveats: People who got the vaccine or the placebo had similar non-spike TCR breadth.

V was cut by 1 base and J by 8 bases, with 8 bases left in between. The CDR3 is 12 amino acids. Germline V gene data show CDR1 as LNHNV and CDR2 as YYDKDF (reference sequence). Produced via immunoSEQ multiplex PCR; TCRdb's table is partial and in-frame only. In the table there are hundreds of thousands of clones, about 87% of which are singletons. The chain carries TRBV15 and TRBJ1-1; no clear D. The source of this sequence is a person between 18 and 65 years old who received the Ad26.COV2.S COVID-19 vaccine or a placebo. Sequencing was performed on peripheral blood, taken in a trial of Ad26.COV2.S vaccine versus placebo. CDR3: CATSRGAGEAFF. The DNA for the CDR3 is TGTGCCACCAGCAGAGGCGCGGGAGAAGCTTTCTTT.